This T cell receptor (beta chain) was sequenced for a study of blood T cell repertoires in COVID-19. Background on the study: The United States, Italy and Spain provided the acute and convalescent COVID-19 samples.

Assay used: immunoSEQ multiplex PCR; TCRdb lists only in-frame clones, some missing. The sample has roughly 64,000 clones; 70% to 90% are singletons. Specimen: peripheral blood. This TCR came from a man aged 50 or older with active COVID-19.

This chain's CDR3 is CASSQAALDRGDNSPLHF. The CDR3 DNA reads as TGTGCCAGCAGCCAAGCGGCCCTCGACAGGGGGGATAATTCACCCCTCCACTTT. The genes are TRBV4-2 and TRBJ1-6; TRBD1 matches 9 bases. The germline gives CDR1 LGHNA, CDR2 YNFKEQ. The CDR3 covers 18 residues. V lost 1 base, J lost 5 bases, and 9 bases stayed unmatched.